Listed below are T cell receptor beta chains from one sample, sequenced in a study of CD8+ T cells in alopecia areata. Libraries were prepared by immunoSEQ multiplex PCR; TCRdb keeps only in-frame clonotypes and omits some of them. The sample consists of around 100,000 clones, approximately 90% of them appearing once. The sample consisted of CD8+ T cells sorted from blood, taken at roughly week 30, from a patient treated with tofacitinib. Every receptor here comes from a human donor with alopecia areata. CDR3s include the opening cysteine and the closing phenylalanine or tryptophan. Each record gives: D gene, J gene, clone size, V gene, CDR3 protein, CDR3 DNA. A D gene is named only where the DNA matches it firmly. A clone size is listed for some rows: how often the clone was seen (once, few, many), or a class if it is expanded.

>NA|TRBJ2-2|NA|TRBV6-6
CATEGARENTGELFF
TGTGCCACCGAGGGGGCGCGGGAGAACACCGGGGAGCTGTTTTTT
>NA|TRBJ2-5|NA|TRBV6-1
CASSEFLAETQETQYF
TGTGCCAGCAGTGAGTTCTTAGCGGAAACCCAAGAGACCCAGTACTTC
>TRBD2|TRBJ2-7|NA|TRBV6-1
CASSEGGLAVSYEQYF
TGTGCCAGCAGTGAGGGGGGACTAGCGGTATCCTACGAGCAGTACTTC
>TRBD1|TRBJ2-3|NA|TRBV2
CASSELRDRPSTDTQYF
TGTGCCAGCAGTGAACTACGGGACAGGCCTAGCACAGATACGCAGTATTTT
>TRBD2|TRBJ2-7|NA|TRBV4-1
CASSQDLAGLAEQYF
TGCGCCAGCAGCCAAGACCTAGCGGGGTTGGCCGAGCAGTACTTC
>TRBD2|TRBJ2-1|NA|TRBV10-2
CASSEWEGDGVEQFF
TGCGCCAGCAGTGAGTGGGAGGGTGATGGGGTCGAGCAGTTCTTC
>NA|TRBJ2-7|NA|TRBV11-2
CASSASTGYEQYF
TGTGCCAGCAGCGCCTCGACAGGATACGAGCAGTACTTC
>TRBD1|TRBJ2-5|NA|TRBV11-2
CASRNTGTGQETQYF
TGTGCCAGCAGGAATACCGGGACAGGACAAGAGACCCAGTACTTC
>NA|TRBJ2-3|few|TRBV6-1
CATRDEYF
TGTGCCACCCGGGACGAATATTTT
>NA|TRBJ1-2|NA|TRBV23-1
CASSQPSMNYGYTF
TGCGCCAGCAGTCAACCGTCAATGAACTATGGCTACACCTTC
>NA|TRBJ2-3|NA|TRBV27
CASSSGTLPADTQYF
TGTGCCAGCAGCTCAGGGACTCTTCCCGCAGATACGCAGTATTTT
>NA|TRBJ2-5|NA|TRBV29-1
CSVFVETQYF
TGCAGCGTGTTCGTCGAGACCCAGTACTTC
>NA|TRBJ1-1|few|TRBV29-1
CSVVVQANTEAFF
TGCAGCGTTGTGGTGCAGGCGAACACTGAAGCTTTCTTT
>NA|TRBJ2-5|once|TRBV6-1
CASSEMRRMGETQYF
TGTGCTAGCAGTGAGATGCGGCGAATGGGAGAGACCCAGTACTTC
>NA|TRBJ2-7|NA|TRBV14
CASSHDLRRAPYEQYF
TGTGCCAGCAGCCACGACCTACGAAGGGCCCCCTACGAGCAGTACTTC
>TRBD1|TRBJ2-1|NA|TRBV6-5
CASSLWTGDNEQFF
TGTGCCAGCAGCCTGTGGACAGGCGACAATGAGCAGTTCTTC
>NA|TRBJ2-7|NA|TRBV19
CAASSGVLYEQYF
TGTGCCGCCTCATCGGGGGTCCTCTACGAGCAGTACTTC
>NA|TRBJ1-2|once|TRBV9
CASSVVSSDYGYTF
TGTGCCAGCAGCGTAGTTTCTTCCGACTATGGCTACACCTTC
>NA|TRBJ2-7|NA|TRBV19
CASSRPGPEQYF
TGTGCCAGTAGTCGGCCGGGCCCCGAGCAGTACTTC
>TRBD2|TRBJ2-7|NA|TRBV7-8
CASSLTAGGGNDEQYF
TGTGCCAGCAGCTTAACTGCCGGGGGGGGCAATGACGAGCAGTACTTC
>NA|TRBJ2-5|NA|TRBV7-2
CASSQGSGYETQYF
TGTGCCAGCAGCCAAGGATCAGGGTACGAGACCCAGTACTTC
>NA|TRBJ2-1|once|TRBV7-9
CASSSAGQGEQFF
TGTGCCAGCAGCTCCGCGGGACAAGGGGAGCAGTTCTTC
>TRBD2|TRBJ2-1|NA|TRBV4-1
CASSPSGRASNEQFF
TGCGCCAGCAGCCCTAGCGGGAGGGCCAGCAATGAGCAGTTCTTC
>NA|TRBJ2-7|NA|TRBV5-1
CASSLGSTVYF
TGCGCCAGCAGCTTGGGATCGACAGTCTACTTC
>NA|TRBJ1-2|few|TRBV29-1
CSVITGDDYGYTF
TGCAGCGTCATAACGGGAGATGACTATGGCTACACCTTC
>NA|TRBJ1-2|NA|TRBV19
CASSDSFVYGYTF
TGTGCCAGTAGTGACAGCTTCGTCTATGGCTACACCTTC
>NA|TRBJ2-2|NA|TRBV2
CASLGRALTGELFF
TGTGCCAGTTTGGGACGCGCCCTAACCGGGGAGCTGTTTTTT
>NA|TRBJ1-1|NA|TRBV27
CASSTSHGYTEAFF
TGTGCCAGCAGTACATCACACGGGTACACTGAAGCTTTCTTT
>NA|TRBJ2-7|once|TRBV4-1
CASSQAGLYEQYF
TGCGCCAGCAGCCAAGCCGGGCTCTACGAGCAGTACTTC
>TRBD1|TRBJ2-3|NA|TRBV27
CASSSPGQGFLDTQYF
TGTGCCAGCAGTTCGCCGGGACAGGGGTTTTTGGATACGCAGTATTTT
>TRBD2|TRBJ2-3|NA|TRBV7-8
CASSLSIAGKSTDTQYF
TGTGCCAGCAGCTTAAGTATAGCGGGGAAATCCACAGATACGCAGTATTTT
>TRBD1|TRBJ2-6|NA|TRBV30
CAWGTGAGANVLTF
TGTGCCTGGGGGACAGGGGCTGGGGCCAACGTCCTGACTTTC